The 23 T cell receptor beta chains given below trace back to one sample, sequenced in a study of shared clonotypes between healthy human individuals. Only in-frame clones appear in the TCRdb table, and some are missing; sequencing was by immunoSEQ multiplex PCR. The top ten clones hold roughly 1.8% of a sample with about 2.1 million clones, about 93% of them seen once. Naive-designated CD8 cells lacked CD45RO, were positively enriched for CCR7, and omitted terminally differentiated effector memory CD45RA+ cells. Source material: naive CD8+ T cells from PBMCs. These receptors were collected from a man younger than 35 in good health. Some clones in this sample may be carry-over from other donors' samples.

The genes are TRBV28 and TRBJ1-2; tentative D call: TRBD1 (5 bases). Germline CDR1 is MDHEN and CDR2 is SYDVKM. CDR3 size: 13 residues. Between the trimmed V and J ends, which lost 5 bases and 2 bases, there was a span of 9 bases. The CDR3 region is CASSPRGNYGYTF. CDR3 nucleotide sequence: TGTGCCAGCAGTCCGCGGGGGAACTATGGCTACACCTTC.

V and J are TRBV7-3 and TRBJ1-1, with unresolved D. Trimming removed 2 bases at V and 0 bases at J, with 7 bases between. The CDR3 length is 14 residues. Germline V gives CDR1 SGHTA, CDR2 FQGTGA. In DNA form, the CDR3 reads TGTGCCAGCAGCTTATCCGAGATGAACACTGAAGCTTTCTTT. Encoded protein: CASSLSEMNTEAFF.

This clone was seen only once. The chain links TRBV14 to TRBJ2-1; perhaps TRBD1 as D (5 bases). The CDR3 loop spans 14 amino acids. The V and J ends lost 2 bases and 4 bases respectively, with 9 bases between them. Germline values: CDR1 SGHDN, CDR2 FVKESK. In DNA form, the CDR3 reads TGTGCCAGCAGCCAAAAAAACAGGTACAATGAGCAGTTCTTC. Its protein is CASSQKNRYNEQFF. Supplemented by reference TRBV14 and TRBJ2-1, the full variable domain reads EAGVTQFPSHSVIEKGQTVTLRCDPISGHDNLYWYRRVMGKEIKFLLHFVKESKQDESGMPNNRFLAERTGGTYSTLKVQPAELEDSGVYFCASSQKNRYNEQFFGPGTRLTVL.

The CDR3 DNA reads as TGTGCCAGCGGCGAGGGGGCGGGTGACTACGAGCAGTACTTC. Protein: CASGEGAGDYEQYF. The gene calls are TRBV15 and TRBJ2-7, with 7 bases lining up with TRBD1. The CDR3 covers 14 residues. Trimming removed 10 bases from V and 3 bases from J; junction bases left unmatched: 12. CDR1 is LNHNV and CDR2 is YYDKDF in the germline V gene (reference sequence).

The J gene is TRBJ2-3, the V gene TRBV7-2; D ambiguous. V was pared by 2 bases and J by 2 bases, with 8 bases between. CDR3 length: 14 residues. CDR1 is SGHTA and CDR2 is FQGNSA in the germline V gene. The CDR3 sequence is CASSLYKYTDTQYF. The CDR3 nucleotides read TGTGCCAGCAGCTTATACAAGTACACAGATACGCAGTATTTT.

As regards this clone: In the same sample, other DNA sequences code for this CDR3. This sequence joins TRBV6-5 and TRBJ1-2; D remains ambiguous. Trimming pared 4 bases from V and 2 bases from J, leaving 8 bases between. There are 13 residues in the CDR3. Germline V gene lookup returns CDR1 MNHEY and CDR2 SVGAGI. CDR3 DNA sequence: TGTGCCAGCAGTTTGGGCCCCAACTATGGCTACACCTTC. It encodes CASSLGPNYGYTF.

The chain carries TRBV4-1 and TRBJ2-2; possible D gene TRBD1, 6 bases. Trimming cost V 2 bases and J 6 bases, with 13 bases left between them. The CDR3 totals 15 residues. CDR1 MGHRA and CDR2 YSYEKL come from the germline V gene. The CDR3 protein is CASSQRWTAAGELFF. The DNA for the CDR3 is TGCGCCAGCAGCCAACGATGGACAGCCGCCGGGGAGCTGTTTTTT.

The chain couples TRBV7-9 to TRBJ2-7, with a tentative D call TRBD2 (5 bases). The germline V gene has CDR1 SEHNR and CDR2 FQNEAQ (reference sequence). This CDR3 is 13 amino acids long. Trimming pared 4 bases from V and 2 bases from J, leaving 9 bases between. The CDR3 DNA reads TGTGCCAGCAGCTGGGAGTCGGCCTACGAGCAGTACTTC. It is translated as CASSWESAYEQYF.

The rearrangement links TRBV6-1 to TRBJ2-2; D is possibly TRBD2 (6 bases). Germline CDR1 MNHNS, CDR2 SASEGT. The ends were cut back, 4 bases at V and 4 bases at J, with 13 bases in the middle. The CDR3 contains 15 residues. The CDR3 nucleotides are TGTGCCAGCAGTGTTAGGAGGGCCCCCACCGGGGAGCTGTTTTTT. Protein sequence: CASSVRRAPTGELFF.

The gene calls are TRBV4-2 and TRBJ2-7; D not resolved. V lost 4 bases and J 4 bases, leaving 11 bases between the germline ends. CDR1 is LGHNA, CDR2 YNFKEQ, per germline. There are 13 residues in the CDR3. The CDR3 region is CASSPNLQYEQYF. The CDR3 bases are TGTGCCAGCAGCCCGAATCTTCAATACGAGCAGTACTTC.

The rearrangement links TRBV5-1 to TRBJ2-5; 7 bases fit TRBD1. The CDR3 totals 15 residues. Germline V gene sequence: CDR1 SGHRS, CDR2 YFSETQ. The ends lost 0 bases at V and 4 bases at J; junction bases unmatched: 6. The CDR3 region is CASSLELGQLETQYF. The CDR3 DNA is TGCGCCAGCAGCTTGGAGCTGGGACAGCTAGAGACCCAGTACTTC.

CDR3 region: CAISDPPDQPQHF. CDR3 in DNA: TGTGCCATCAGTGACCCACCTGATCAGCCCCAGCATTTT. The rearrangement links TRBV10-3 to TRBJ1-5, with D uncertain. The V and J ends lost 3 bases and 5 bases respectively, with 8 bases between them. The CDR3 extends over 13 amino acids. The germline V gene encodes CDR1 ENHRY and CDR2 SYGVKD.

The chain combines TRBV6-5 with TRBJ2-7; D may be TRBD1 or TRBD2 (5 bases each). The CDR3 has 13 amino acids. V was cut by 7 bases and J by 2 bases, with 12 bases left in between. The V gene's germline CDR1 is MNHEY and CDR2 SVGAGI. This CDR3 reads CASTGTQPYEQYF. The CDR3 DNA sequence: TGTGCCAGCACCGGGACGCAACCCTACGAGCAGTACTTC.

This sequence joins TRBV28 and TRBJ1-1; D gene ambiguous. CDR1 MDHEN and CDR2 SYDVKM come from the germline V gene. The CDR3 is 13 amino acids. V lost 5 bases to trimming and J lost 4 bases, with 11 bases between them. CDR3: CASSSPWGTEAFF. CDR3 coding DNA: TGTGCCAGCAGTAGTCCCTGGGGCACTGAAGCTTTCTTT.

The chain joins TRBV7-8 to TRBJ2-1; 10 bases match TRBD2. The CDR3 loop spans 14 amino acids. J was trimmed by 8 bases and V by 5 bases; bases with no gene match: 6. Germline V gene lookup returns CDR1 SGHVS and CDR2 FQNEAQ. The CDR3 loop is CASSKSGRGDEQFF. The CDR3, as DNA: TGTGCCAGCAGCAAGAGCGGGAGGGGGGATGAGCAGTTCTTC. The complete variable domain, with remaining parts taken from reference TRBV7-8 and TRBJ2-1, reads GAGVSQSPRYKVAKRGQDVALRCDPISGHVSLFWYQQALGQGPEFLTYFQNEAQLDKSGLPSDRFFAERPEGSVSTLKIQRTQQEDSAVYLCASSKSGRGDEQFFGPGTRLTVL.

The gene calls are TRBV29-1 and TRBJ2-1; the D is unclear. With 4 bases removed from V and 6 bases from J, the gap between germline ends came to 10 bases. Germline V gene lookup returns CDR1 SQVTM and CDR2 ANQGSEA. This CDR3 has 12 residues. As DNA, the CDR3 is TGCAGCGTTGTTAGTCAAGGCAATGAGCAGTTCTTC. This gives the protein CSVVSQGNEQFF.

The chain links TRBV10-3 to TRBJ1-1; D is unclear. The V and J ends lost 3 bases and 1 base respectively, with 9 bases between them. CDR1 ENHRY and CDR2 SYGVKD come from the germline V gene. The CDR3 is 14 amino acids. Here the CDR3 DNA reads TGTGCCATCAGTGATGGCTATCAGAACACTGAAGCTTTCTTT. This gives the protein CAISDGYQNTEAFF.

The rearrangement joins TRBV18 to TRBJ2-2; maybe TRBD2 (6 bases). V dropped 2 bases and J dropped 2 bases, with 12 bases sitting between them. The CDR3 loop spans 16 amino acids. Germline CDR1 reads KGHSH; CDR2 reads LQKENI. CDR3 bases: TGTGCCAGCTCACCAGAGGGACTCATTAACACCGGGGAGCTGTTTTTT. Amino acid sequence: CASSPEGLINTGELFF.

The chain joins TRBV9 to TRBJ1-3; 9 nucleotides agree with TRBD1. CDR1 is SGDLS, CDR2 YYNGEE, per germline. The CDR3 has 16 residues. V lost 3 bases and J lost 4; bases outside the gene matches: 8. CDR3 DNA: TGTGCCAGCAGCGACGGAACAGGGGGCATAGGAAACACCATATATTTT. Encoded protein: CASSDGTGGIGNTIYF.

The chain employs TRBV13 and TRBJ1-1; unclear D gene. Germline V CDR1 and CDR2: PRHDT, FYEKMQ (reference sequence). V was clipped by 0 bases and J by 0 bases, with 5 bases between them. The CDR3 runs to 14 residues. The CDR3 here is CASSLGVMNTEAFF. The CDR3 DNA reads TGTGCCAGCAGCTTAGGGGTAATGAACACTGAAGCTTTCTTT.

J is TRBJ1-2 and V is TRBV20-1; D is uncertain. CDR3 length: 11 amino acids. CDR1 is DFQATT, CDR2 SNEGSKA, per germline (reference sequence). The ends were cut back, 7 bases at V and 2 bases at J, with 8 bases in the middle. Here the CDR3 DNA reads TGCAGTGGGATGGGCAACTATGGCTACACCTTC. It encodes CSGMGNYGYTF.

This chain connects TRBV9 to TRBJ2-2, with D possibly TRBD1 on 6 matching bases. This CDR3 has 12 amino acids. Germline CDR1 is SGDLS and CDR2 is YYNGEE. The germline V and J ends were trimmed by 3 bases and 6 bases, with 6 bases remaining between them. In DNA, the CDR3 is TGTGCCAGCAGCGACAGGGCCGGGGAGCTGTTTTTT. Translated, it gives CASSDRAGELFF.

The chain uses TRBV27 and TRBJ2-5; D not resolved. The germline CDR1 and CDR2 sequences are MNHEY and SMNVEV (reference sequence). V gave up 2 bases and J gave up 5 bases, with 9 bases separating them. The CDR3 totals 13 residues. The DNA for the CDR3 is TGTGCCAGCAGTTTACTGGGTTTGGAGACCCAGTACTTC. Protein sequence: CASSLLGLETQYF.